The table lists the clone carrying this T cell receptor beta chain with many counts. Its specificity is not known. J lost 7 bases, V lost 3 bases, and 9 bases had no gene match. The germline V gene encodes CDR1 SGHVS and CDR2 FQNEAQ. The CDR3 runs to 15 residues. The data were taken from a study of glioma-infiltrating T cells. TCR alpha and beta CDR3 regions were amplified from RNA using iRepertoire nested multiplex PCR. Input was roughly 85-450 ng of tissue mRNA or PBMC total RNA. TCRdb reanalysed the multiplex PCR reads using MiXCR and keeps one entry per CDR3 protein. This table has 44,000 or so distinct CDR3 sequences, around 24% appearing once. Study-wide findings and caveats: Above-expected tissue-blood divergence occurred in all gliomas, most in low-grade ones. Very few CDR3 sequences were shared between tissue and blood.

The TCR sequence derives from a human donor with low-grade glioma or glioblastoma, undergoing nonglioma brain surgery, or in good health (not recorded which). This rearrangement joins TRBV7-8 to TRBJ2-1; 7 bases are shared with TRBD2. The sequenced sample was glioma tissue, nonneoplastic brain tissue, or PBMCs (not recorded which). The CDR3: CASSFSGGSRNEQFF. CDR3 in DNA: TGTGCCAGCAGCTTTTCGGGGGGAAGTAGAAATGAGCAGTTCTTC.